This passage covers 26 T cell receptor beta chains from one sample sequenced in a study of sequential checkpoint blockade in melanoma. Treatment denoted: randomized to nivolumab then ipilimumab (arm A) or the reverse (arm B). Libraries were prepared by immunoSEQ multiplex PCR; TCRdb keeps only in-frame clonotypes and omits some of them. The sample carries about 6,100 clones, 25% to 30% recorded once. The sample here was tumor tissue (inferred from file names), taken from a patient given nivolumab and ipilimumab in sequence. The source of these receptors is a human donor with melanoma.

The chain recombines TRBV28 with TRBJ2-2; D gene ambiguous. Germline V gives CDR1 MDHEN, CDR2 SYDVKM. V was cut by 8 bases and J by 1 base, with 11 bases left in between. The CDR3 runs to 14 residues. CDR3 DNA: TGTGCCAGCGGTGTTGACATGAACACCGGGGAGCTGTTTTTT. The encoded protein is CASGVDMNTGELFF.

The table lists this clone with a few counts. Germline and junction disagree at one end, which may indicate a read error. The chain is built from TRBV6-4 and TRBJ1-3; D unclear. There are 11 residues in the CDR3. Germline V gene lookup returns CDR1 MRHNA and CDR2 SNTAGT. Here the CDR3 DNA reads TGTGCCATCAGTGTGGGAAACACCATATATTTT. Translating gives CAISVGNTIYF.

The sample holds a few counts of this clone. This sequence joins TRBV14 and TRBJ2-1; the match to TRBD2 covers 10 bases. CDR3 size: 15 residues. The V gene's germline CDR1 is SGHDN and CDR2 FVKESK. J gave up 8 bases and V 1 base, and 5 bases lay outside the gene matches. CDR3 DNA: TGTGCCAGCAGCCAAGCCAGCGGGAGGGCCCATGAGCAGTTCTTC. As protein: CASSQASGRAHEQFF.

J is TRBJ1-1 and V is TRBV18; 8 bases are shared with TRBD1. Trimming took 1 base from V and 2 from J; bases not matched to a gene: 6. There are 16 residues in the CDR3. The V gene's germline CDR1 is KGHSH and CDR2 LQKENI. The CDR3, as DNA: TGTGCCAGCTCACCACTTGGGACAGGTATTAACACTGAAGCTTTCTTT. Amino acid sequence: CASSPLGTGINTEAFF.

CDR3 residues: CASSPSSLGDTQYF. CDR3 in DNA: TGTGCCAGCAGCCCTAGCTCCCTGGGAGATACGCAGTATTTT. The rearrangement joins TRBV9 to TRBJ2-3; D is perhaps TRBD2 (5 bases). Per germline, CDR1 SGDLS and CDR2 YYNGEE. The CDR3 is 14 amino acids. Trimming removed 4 bases from V and 5 bases from J, with 14 bases in between.

The J gene is TRBJ2-7, the V gene TRBV28; TRBD1 aligns across 12 bases. V lost 0 bases to trimming and J lost 7 bases; unmatched junction nucleotides: 4. Germline V gene lookup returns CDR1 MDHEN and CDR2 SYDVKM. This CDR3 is built from 15 residues. CDR3 DNA: TGTGCCAGCAGTTTATGGGGACAGGGGGCGCGGGAGCAGTACTTC. As protein: CASSLWGQGAREQYF.

CDR3: CAWSGLAGFYEQYF. The DNA of the CDR3 is TGTGCCTGGAGCGGACTAGCGGGCTTCTACGAGCAGTACTTC. The chain combines TRBV30 with TRBJ2-7, with 11 bases lining up with TRBD2. Looked up from germline, CDR1 is GTSNPN and CDR2 is SVGIG (reference sequence). The ends lost 3 bases at V and 3 bases at J; junction bases unmatched: 4. The CDR3 loop spans 14 amino acids.

The rearrangement links TRBV14 to TRBJ2-7; the D is unclear. The germline V gene has CDR1 SGHDN and CDR2 FVKESK. The V and J ends lost 1 base and 2 bases respectively, with 12 bases between them. The CDR3 extends over 15 amino acids. The DNA of the CDR3 is TGTGCCAGCAGCCAAGGGTGGACGTACCCCTACGAGCAGTACTTC. Translation gives CASSQGWTYPYEQYF.

This clone was detected many times. The rearrangement uses TRBV7-5 and TRBJ2-3. TRBV7-5 is annotated as a pseudogene. CDR3 length: 16 residues. The CDR3, as DNA: TGTGCCAGCAGCTTGGGGCGGAGGATCGGCACAGATACGCAGTATTTT. Translation gives CASSLGRRIGTDTQYF.

The chain has TRBV19 and TRBJ1-2, with D perhaps matching TRBD1 (6 bases). The germline CDR1 and CDR2 sequences are LNHDA and SQIVND (reference sequence). V dropped 1 base and J dropped 8 bases, with 8 bases sitting between them. CDR3 length equals 12 residues. The CDR3 DNA follows: TGTGCCAGTAGTATAGGGACAGTCGGCTACACCTTC. This codes for CASSIGTVGYTF. Drawing the rest from reference TRBV19 and TRBJ1-2, the complete variable domain is DGGITQSPKYLFRKEGQNVTLSCEQNLNHDAMYWYRQDPGQGLRLIYYSQIVNDFQKGDIAEGYSVSREKKESFPLTVTSAQKNPTAFYLCASSIGTVGYTFGSGTRLTVV.

The rearrangement uses TRBV28 and TRBJ1-1; 9 bases are shared with TRBD1. Germline trimming cut 5 bases from V and 9 bases from J; bases unmatched to any gene: 10. Germline assignment: CDR1 MDHEN and CDR2 SYDVKM. This CDR3 region has 14 residues. The CDR3: CASSPIQGARQAFF. The CDR3 nucleotides read TGTGCCAGCAGTCCCATACAGGGGGCTCGACAAGCTTTCTTT.

There are many counts of this clone. This chain uses TRBV9 with TRBJ2-3; D is ambiguous. The germline CDR1 and CDR2 sequences are SGDLS and YYNGEE. This CDR3 is 15 amino acids long. V shed 5 bases and J shed 1 base, with 14 bases lying between them. The CDR3 DNA sequence: TGTGCCAGCAGTGATCTAGGCAGCCGCACAGATACGCAGTATTTT. This gives the protein CASSDLGSRTDTQYF. The whole variable domain, filled in from reference TRBV9 and TRBJ2-3, reads DSGVTQTPKHLITATGQRVTLRCSPRSGDLSVYWYQQSLDQGLQFLIQYYNGEERAKGNILERFSAQQFPDLHSELNLSSLELGDSALYFCASSDLGSRTDTQYFGPGTRLTVL.

Ten or more counts support this clone. V usage is TRBV11-3 and J usage is TRBJ1-2; D might be TRBD1 (6 bases). Trimming pared 3 bases from V and 2 bases from J, leaving 10 bases between. Germline V CDR1 and CDR2: SGHNT, YENEEA. CDR3 length equals 14 residues. The DNA of the CDR3 is TGTGCCAGCAGCTTGGGGGGCACCAACTATGGCTACACCTTC. Its protein is CASSLGGTNYGYTF.

This chain connects TRBV6-8 to TRBJ1-2; a possible D gene is TRBD1 (5 bases). CDR1 MNHGY and CDR2 SAAAGT come from the germline V gene. The CDR3 sequence is 17 residues long. The V end lost 4 bases, the J end lost 4 bases, and 22 bases lay between the germline ends. CDR3 region: CASSSLGRRSGGYGYTF. CDR3 coding DNA: TGTGCCAGCAGTTCCCTGGGACGGAGAAGTGGCGGCTATGGCTACACCTTC.

This clone turned up a few times. The chain combines TRBV28 with TRBJ1-2; D unclear. Trimming removed 4 bases from V and 5 bases from J, with 8 bases in between. The CDR3 totals 12 residues. Germline V lookup: CDR1 MDHEN, CDR2 SYDVKM. The CDR3 loop is CASSYPTYGYTF. The CDR3 DNA reads as TGTGCCAGCAGTTACCCCACGTATGGCTACACCTTC.

By its share, this clone is medium-sized. The rearrangement links TRBV6-8 to TRBJ2-3; D is unclear. Germline CDR1 reads MNHGY; CDR2 reads SAAAGT. The CDR3 sequence is 16 residues long. The V end was cut by 8 bases, the J end by 0 bases, with 18 bases between. The CDR3 is CASAVLGRTSTDTQYF. The CDR3 region has the DNA TGTGCCAGCGCAGTTTTGGGCCGAACTAGCACAGATACGCAGTATTTT.

The rearrangement links TRBV19 to TRBJ2-1; 14 positions agree with TRBD2. V lost 2 bases, J lost 7 bases, and 4 bases stayed unmatched. Per the germline V gene, CDR1 is LNHDA and CDR2 is SQIVND (reference sequence). The CDR3 has 16 amino acids. The CDR3 DNA reads as TGTGCCAGTAGTATACGACTAGCGGGAGGGGGGAATGAGCAGTTCTTC. Translation gives CASSIRLAGGGNEQFF.

The chain is built from TRBV19 and TRBJ2-1; tentatively, D is TRBD1 or TRBD2 (6 bases each). The V end was cut by 7 bases, the J end by 2 bases, with 21 bases between. CDR3 length: 17 residues. Germline lookup yields CDR1 LNHDA and CDR2 SQIVND (reference sequence). The CDR3 sequence: CASIAGGGPGAYNEQFF. CDR3 nucleotide sequence: TGTGCCAGTATTGCCGGGGGTGGCCCAGGGGCCTACAATGAGCAGTTCTTC.

The chain is built from TRBV29-1 and TRBJ2-5; the D gene is possibly TRBD2 (6 bases). With 1 base removed from V and 5 bases from J, the gap between germline ends came to 17 bases. Germline CDR1 and CDR2: SQVTM and ANQGSEA. The CDR3 has 15 amino acids. The CDR3 loop is CSVEVTYGSGETQYF. The DNA of the CDR3 is TGCAGCGTTGAAGTAACCTACGGGAGTGGCGAGACCCAGTACTTC.

The CDR3 here is CASSRRTGGSSTDTQYF. In nucleotides, the CDR3 is TGTGCCAGCAGTCGCCGGACAGGGGGATCTAGCACAGATACGCAGTATTTT. The rearrangement links TRBV6-8 to TRBJ2-3; TRBD1 matches 10 bases. The V segment lost 5 bases and the J segment 0 bases; nucleotides outside the gene matches: 8. Germline V gene data show CDR1 as MNHGY and CDR2 as SAAAGT. The CDR3 contains 17 residues.

The chain links TRBV19 to TRBJ1-5, with D perhaps TRBD1 (5 bases). The germline CDR1 and CDR2 sequences are LNHDA and SQIVND (reference sequence). Trimming pared 0 bases from V and 0 bases from J, leaving 12 bases between. CDR3 length: 17 amino acids. CDR3 region: CASSIDRGGYSNQPQHF. CDR3 nucleotide sequence: TGTGCCAGTAGTATAGATCGCGGGGGTTATAGCAATCAGCCCCAGCATTTT.

This sequence joins TRBV18 and TRBJ1-4; TRBD1 matches 8 bases. Germline lookup yields CDR1 KGHSH and CDR2 LQKENI. This CDR3 contains 15 residues. With V trimmed by 3 bases and J by 7 bases, 7 bases remained unmatched. CDR3 amino acids: CASSPGTGGREKLFF. As DNA, the CDR3 is TGTGCCAGCTCACCGGGAACAGGGGGTCGTGAAAAACTGTTTTTT.

The gene calls are TRBV6-8 and TRBJ1-2; D gene unclear. V was trimmed by 5 bases and J by 4 bases, leaving 8 bases between them. The CDR3 is made up of 12 amino acids. Germline V gives CDR1 MNHGY, CDR2 SAAAGT. CDR3 region: CASSNGPYGYTF. The CDR3 DNA sequence: TGTGCCAGCAGTAATGGGCCCTATGGCTACACCTTC.

A single count supports this clone. V and J are TRBV10-2 and TRBJ1-1, with no clear D. V lost 4 bases and J lost 5, with 17 bases in between. Germline V gene sequence: CDR1 WSHSY, CDR2 SAAADI. This CDR3 is 15 amino acids long. The CDR3 loop reads CASSAPLGRVTEAFF. The CDR3 DNA follows: TGCGCCAGCAGTGCCCCCCTGGGGAGGGTGACTGAAGCTTTCTTT.

The chain joins TRBV19 to TRBJ1-2, with D tentatively TRBD1 (6 bases). V was clipped by 0 bases and J by 7 bases, with 18 bases between them. There are 16 residues in the CDR3. Germline V gene sequence: CDR1 LNHDA, CDR2 SQIVND (reference sequence). DNA for the CDR3: TGTGCCAGTAGTATAGATGCCGGGTCGGGGGCGCCTGGCTACACCTTC. It translates to CASSIDAGSGAPGYTF.

This clone was seen at least ten times. The rearrangement uses TRBV9 and TRBJ2-3, with 7 bases fitting TRBD1. In germline, CDR1 is SGDLS, CDR2 YYNGEE. The V gene end was trimmed by 1 base and the J gene end by 3 bases; junction bases not matched to a gene: 11. The CDR3 totals 17 residues. CDR3 sequence: CASSVPLSGGLTDTQYF. The DNA of the CDR3 is TGTGCCAGCAGCGTACCACTTTCAGGGGGTTTGACAGATACGCAGTATTTT.